These 32 T cell receptor beta chains were sequenced from one sample in a study of sequential checkpoint blockade in melanoma. The sample's treatment: randomized to nivolumab then ipilimumab (arm A) or the reverse (arm B). Only in-frame clones appear in the TCRdb table, and some are missing; sequencing was by immunoSEQ multiplex PCR. Of roughly 15,000 clones in the sample, around 72% are singletons; the top ten hold around 32%. This specimen consisted of CD8+ T cells sorted from blood (inferred from file names), obtained from a patient given nivolumab and ipilimumab in sequence. The source of these receptors is a human donor with melanoma.

The V gene is TRBV4-3, the J gene TRBJ1-6; TRBD1 matches at 8 bases. Germline V gene sequence: CDR1 LGHNA, CDR2 YSLEER. The CDR3 length is 15 residues. After removal of 1 base from V and 8 bases from J, the junction contained 4 bases not matched to a gene. The CDR3: CASSQGTGMDSPLHF. CDR3 DNA: TGCGCCAGCAGCCAAGGGACAGGGATGGATTCACCCCTCCACTTT.

The V and J genes are TRBV2 and TRBJ2-1, with 8 nucleotides matching TRBD2. The CDR3 covers 16 residues. Trimming removed 5 bases from V and 8 bases from J; junction bases left unmatched: 14. In germline, CDR1 is SNHLY, CDR2 FYNNEI. The CDR3 DNA reads as TGTGCCAGCAGTCCCGAAAGCGGGGGCCGATTCCATGAGCAGTTCTTC. It codes for CASSPESGGRFHEQFF.

The rearrangement joins TRBV9 to TRBJ1-2, with 10 bases identical to TRBD1. V was clipped by 1 base and J by 4 bases; unmatched bases: 4. Germline CDR1 and CDR2: SGDLS and YYNGEE. This CDR3 has 15 residues. In DNA, the CDR3 is TGTGCCAGCAGCGTATCCGGGACAGGGGTCTATGGCTACACCTTC. Translated, it gives CASSVSGTGVYGYTF.

The chain links TRBV7-9 to TRBJ2-1; perhaps TRBD2 as D (7 bases). Germline CDR1 reads SEHNR; CDR2 reads FQNEAQ (reference sequence). Trimming left V 5 bases short and J 2 bases short, with 16 bases between. CDR3 length: 16 residues. The CDR3 DNA sequence: TGTGCCAGCAGCCCTCCCTCGGGGGGCGCCTACAATGAGCAGTTCTTC. Its translation: CASSPPSGGAYNEQFF. Full variable domain (missing parts from reference TRBV7-9 and TRBJ2-1): DTGVSQNPRHKITKRGQNVTFRCDPISEHNRLYWYRQTLGQGPEFLTYFQNEAQLEKSRLLSDRFSAERPKGSFSTLEIQRTEQGDSAMYLCASSPPSGGAYNEQFFGPGTRLTVL.

The rearrangement joins TRBV10-3 to TRBJ2-7; D is uncertain. The CDR3 consists of 13 residues. Germline V gene sequence: CDR1 ENHRY, CDR2 SYGVKD. V was shortened by 5 bases and J by 0 bases, with 8 bases between the two germline ends. CDR3 sequence reads: CAISLSLSYEQYF. The CDR3 DNA reads as TGTGCCATCAGTCTTAGCCTCTCCTACGAGCAGTACTTC.

V gene TRBV19 combines with J gene TRBJ2-7, with 10 bases identical to TRBD2. The CDR3 is 15 residues long. V gave up 6 bases and J gave up 3 bases; unmatched junction bases: 8. CDR1 and CDR2 (germline): LNHDA, SQIVND (reference sequence). CDR3 nucleotide sequence: TGTGCCAGTAGCTGGGCGGGGACTAGCGACTACGAGCAGTACTTC. Its translation is CASSWAGTSDYEQYF. Full variable domain (rest looked up from reference TRBV19 and TRBJ2-7): DGGITQSPKYLFRKEGQNVTLSCEQNLNHDAMYWYRQDPGQGLRLIYYSQIVNDFQKGDIAEGYSVSREKKESFPLTVTSAQKNPTAFYLCASSWAGTSDYEQYFGPGTRLTVT.

This chain connects TRBV7-9 to TRBJ2-1; 8 nucleotides line up with TRBD2. This CDR3 contains 15 residues. J was trimmed by 5 bases and V by 6 bases; bases with no gene match: 9. Germline V gives CDR1 SEHNR, CDR2 FQNEAQ (reference sequence). CDR3 DNA: TGTGCCAGCAGACGTAGCGGGGCGGGCAACAATGAGCAGTTCTTC. Its translation is CASRRSGAGNNEQFF.

V gene TRBV5-6 combines with J gene TRBJ2-7, with D perhaps TRBD2 (5 bases). The CDR3 is made up of 14 amino acids. Per germline, CDR1 SGHDT and CDR2 YYEEEE. The germline V and J ends were trimmed by 2 bases and 2 bases, with 11 bases remaining between them. CDR3 protein: CASSFGGLPYEQYF. The CDR3 DNA reads as TGTGCCAGCAGCTTTGGCGGACTTCCCTACGAGCAGTACTTC. The complete variable domain, with remaining parts taken from reference TRBV5-6 and TRBJ2-7, reads DAGVTQSPTHLIKTRGQQVTLRCSPKSGHDTVSWYQQALGQGPQFIFQYYEEEERQRGNFPDRFSGHQFPNYSSELNVNALLLGDSALYLCASSFGGLPYEQYFGPGTRLTVT.

This chain links TRBV30 with TRBJ2-1; unclear D gene. This CDR3 comprises 13 residues. In germline, CDR1 is GTSNPN, CDR2 SVGIG (reference sequence). V lost 0 bases and J 6 bases, leaving 9 bases between the germline ends. CDR3 protein: CAWSVLLVNEQFF. CDR3 nucleotide sequence: TGTGCCTGGAGTGTACTTCTAGTCAATGAGCAGTTCTTC.

This clone was found a few times. The rearrangement uses TRBV9 and TRBJ2-2; D ambiguous. Trimming removed 4 bases at V and 3 bases at J, with 10 bases between. The length of the CDR3 is 14 residues. Germline assignment: CDR1 SGDLS and CDR2 YYNGEE. The DNA of the CDR3 is TGTGCCAGCAGCCCAAGGAGTTACACCGGGGAGCTGTTTTTT. Its protein product is CASSPRSYTGELFF.

The J gene is TRBJ1-1, the V gene TRBV6-4; tentatively, D is TRBD1 (5 bases). This CDR3 is 13 amino acids long. With 0 bases removed from V and 5 bases from J, the gap between germline ends came to 7 bases. Germline V gene sequence: CDR1 MRHNA, CDR2 SNTAGT. CDR3 DNA: TGTGCCAGCAGTGACTCTGGGGGGACTGAAGCTTTCTTT. Protein product: CASSDSGGTEAFF.

The chain combines TRBV27 with TRBJ1-5; tentatively, D is TRBD1 (5 bases). The CDR3 covers 14 residues. The V end lost 2 bases, the J end lost 4 bases, and 9 bases lay between the germline ends. Germline lookup yields CDR1 MNHEY and CDR2 SMNVEV (reference sequence). The CDR3 DNA is TGTGCCAGCAGTTTAGCAGGGACTAATCAGCCCCAGCATTTT. This sequence encodes CASSLAGTNQPQHF.

The chain recombines TRBV27 with TRBJ2-2; 7 bases line up with TRBD1. CDR1 and CDR2 (germline): MNHEY, SMNVEV (reference sequence). V gave up 6 bases and J gave up 7 bases; unmatched junction bases: 11. The CDR3 is 15 amino acids. CDR3 sequence (DNA): TGTGCCAGCAGACCGGGACAGATCCTTATCGGGGAGCTGTTTTTT. This translates into CASRPGQILIGELFF.

The V gene is TRBV18, the J gene TRBJ2-3, with 8 bases that match TRBD1. V gave up 6 bases and J gave up 4 bases; unmatched junction bases: 9. Germline assignment: CDR1 KGHSH and CDR2 LQKENI. The CDR3 runs 15 residues. The CDR3 coding sequence is TGTGCCAGCTCTTCTTCAGGGGGCCCGGCAGATACGCAGTATTTT. Protein product: CASSSSGGPADTQYF.

The chain uses TRBV5-1 and TRBJ1-5; 7 bases are a match to TRBD1. V lost 4 bases to trimming and J lost 7 bases; unmatched junction nucleotides: 11. There are 15 residues in the CDR3. The germline V gene encodes CDR1 SGHRS and CDR2 YFSETQ. CDR3 nucleotide sequence: TGCGCCAGCAGCACCCTGACAGGGCTGAAACAGCCCCAGCATTTT. Translated: CASSTLTGLKQPQHF.

The chain is built from TRBV6-1 and TRBJ2-7; 10 nucleotides line up with TRBD2. The CDR3 is 14 residues long. V lost 5 bases, J lost 5 bases, and 6 bases stayed unmatched. Germline V gene sequence: CDR1 MNHNS, CDR2 SASEGT. CDR3: CASSPWTSGDEQYF. The CDR3 DNA sequence: TGTGCCAGCAGTCCATGGACTAGCGGAGACGAGCAGTACTTC.

V is TRBV6-5 and J is TRBJ2-1, with D possibly being TRBD2 (6 bases). The CDR3 consists of 15 residues. Trimming stripped 2 bases from V and 2 bases from J, with 10 bases between. The germline gives CDR1 MNHEY, CDR2 SVGAGI. This CDR3 is CASSYGGLAYNEQFF. CDR3 nucleotides: TGTGCCAGCAGTTACGGGGGGTTAGCCTACAATGAGCAGTTCTTC.

Of note for this clone: Only one base separates this from a far larger clonotype, so it likely reflects a read error. This chain joins TRBV7-2 and TRBJ1-2, with TRBD1 matching 9 bases. CDR1 SGHTA and CDR2 FQGNSA come from the germline V gene. V was clipped by 2 bases and J by 8 bases; unmatched bases: 12. The length of the CDR3 is 16 residues. The CDR3 sequence is CASSLTPPRQGGGYTF. In nucleotides, the CDR3 is TGTGCCAGCAGCTTAACCCCACCTCGACAGGGGGGAGGCTACACCTTC.

CDR3 sequence: CASSEDFNQPQHF. The CDR3 DNA is TGTGCCAGCAGTGAAGACTTCAATCAGCCCCAGCATTTT. J is TRBJ1-5 and V is TRBV6-4; D remains ambiguous. The CDR3 is made up of 13 amino acids. Germline V gene lookup returns CDR1 MRHNA and CDR2 SNTAGT. Trimming shortened V by 3 bases and J by 3 bases, and 6 bases separated the two germline ends.

This clone was observed a few times. The J gene is TRBJ2-7, the V gene TRBV29-1, with TRBD1 identical over 8 bases. Germline CDR1 reads SQVTM; CDR2 reads ANQGSEA. The ends lost 4 bases at V and 2 bases at J; junction bases unmatched: 10. The CDR3 has 15 amino acids. The CDR3 reads CSVGKWATGAYEQYF. CDR3 bases: TGCAGCGTTGGGAAATGGGCGACAGGGGCCTACGAGCAGTACTTC.

The V call is TRBV5-6, the J call TRBJ2-5; D remains ambiguous. The CDR3 covers 13 residues. V was cut by 2 bases and J by 7 bases, with 12 bases left in between. Looked up from germline, CDR1 is SGHDT and CDR2 is YYEEEE. DNA of the CDR3: TGTGCCAGCAGCTTCCGGCCAGGCGCGACCCAGTACTTC. This translates into CASSFRPGATQYF. Filled out from reference TRBV5-6 and TRBJ2-5, the complete variable domain reads DAGVTQSPTHLIKTRGQQVTLRCSPKSGHDTVSWYQQALGQGPQFIFQYYEEEERQRGNFPDRFSGHQFPNYSSELNVNALLLGDSALYLCASSFRPGATQYFGPGTRLLVL.

The chain combines TRBV4-3 with TRBJ2-7, with a possible D match to TRBD2 (6 bases). The germline V and J ends were trimmed by 5 bases and 3 bases, with 11 bases remaining between them. The CDR3 consists of 13 residues. Looked up from germline, CDR1 is LGHNA and CDR2 is YSLEER. CDR3 protein: CASSAWGGYEQYF. CDR3 coding DNA: TGCGCCAGCAGCGCCTGGGGAGGCTACGAGCAGTACTTC.

The rearrangement links TRBV25-1 to TRBJ1-4, with D tentatively TRBD1 (6 bases). CDR3 length: 14 amino acids. The germline V and J ends were trimmed by 1 base and 4 bases, with 7 bases remaining between them. Germline V gene sequence: CDR1 MGHDK, CDR2 SYGVNS. CDR3: CASSEWTVNEKLFF. As DNA, the CDR3 is TGTGCCAGCAGTGAATGGACAGTTAATGAAAAACTGTTTTTT.

The chain has TRBV2 and TRBJ2-7; 13 positions agree with TRBD2. The germline gives CDR1 SNHLY, CDR2 FYNNEI. This CDR3 has 16 amino acids. With V trimmed by 6 bases and J by 0 bases, 5 bases remained unmatched. The CDR3: CASRGTSGKNSYEQYF. The CDR3 DNA reads as TGTGCCAGCAGGGGGACTAGCGGGAAGAACTCCTACGAGCAGTACTTC. The variable domain in full, completed from reference TRBV2 and TRBJ2-7, reads EPEVTQTPSHQVTQMGQEVILRCVPISNHLYFYWYRQILGQKVEFLVSFYNNEISEKSEIFDDQFSVERPDGSNFTLKIRSTKLEDSAMYFCASRGTSGKNSYEQYFGPGTRLTVT.

J is TRBJ2-7 and V is TRBV9; TRBD2 is a possible D gene (6 bases). Trimming removed 3 bases at V and 3 bases at J, with 13 bases between. Germline V gene sequence: CDR1 SGDLS, CDR2 YYNGEE. The CDR3 length is 14 residues. The CDR3 here is CASSASGLHYEQYF. The CDR3, as DNA: TGTGCCAGCAGCGCGTCGGGACTTCACTACGAGCAGTACTTC. Looking up the rest from reference TRBV9 and TRBJ2-7 gives the full variable domain: DSGVTQTPKHLITATGQRVTLRCSPRSGDLSVYWYQQSLDQGLQFLIQYYNGEERAKGNILERFSAQQFPDLHSELNLSSLELGDSALYFCASSASGLHYEQYFGPGTRLTVT.

This chain uses TRBV29-1 with TRBJ1-4; D perhaps matches TRBD1 (5 bases). CDR3 length: 15 amino acids. CDR1 and CDR2 (germline): SQVTM, ANQGSEA. V shed 1 base and J shed 3 bases, with 12 bases lying between them. CDR3 nucleotides: TGCAGCGTTGAAGGAGGGAGGGGCGCTAATGAAAAACTGTTTTTT. Its translation is CSVEGGRGANEKLFF.

The chain uses TRBV19 and TRBJ1-2, with 9 bases aligning to TRBD1. The ends lost 8 bases at V and 8 bases at J; junction bases unmatched: 15. This CDR3 region has 15 residues. CDR1 and CDR2 (germline): LNHDA, SQIVND (reference sequence). The CDR3 region is CASSYKQGAPRGYTF. The CDR3 DNA is TGTGCCAGTTCGTATAAACAGGGGGCGCCGCGCGGCTACACCTTC.

This chain links TRBV27 with TRBJ1-2; 10 positions agree with TRBD1. The CDR3 spans 16 residues. In germline, CDR1 is MNHEY, CDR2 SMNVEV (reference sequence). V lost 5 bases and J lost 6; bases outside the gene matches: 12. The DNA for the CDR3 is TGTGCCAGCAGTGCGGAACAAGACAGGGGGCGTAATGGCTACACCTTC. It yields the protein CASSAEQDRGRNGYTF.

This clone was picked up a small number of times. This chain uses TRBV6-4 with TRBJ2-7, with 8 bases aligning to TRBD2. The ends lost 5 bases at V and 6 bases at J; junction bases unmatched: 6. CDR1 is MRHNA and CDR2 is SNTAGT in the germline V gene. The CDR3 covers 13 residues. DNA for the CDR3: TGTGCCAGCAGTTCAAGCGGGAGCATCGAGCAGTACTTC. This encodes CASSSSGSIEQYF.

V is TRBV2 and J is TRBJ2-7, with 8 bases lining up with TRBD1. V gave up 6 bases and J gave up 6 bases; unmatched junction bases: 4. The CDR3 runs to 12 residues. Germline V gives CDR1 SNHLY, CDR2 FYNNEI. The DNA for the CDR3 is TGTGCCAGCAGGACAGGGGCAGGCGAGCAGTACTTC. Its protein product is CASRTGAGEQYF. The entire variable domain, with the rest obtained from reference TRBV2 and TRBJ2-7, is as follows: EPEVTQTPSHQVTQMGQEVILRCVPISNHLYFYWYRQILGQKVEFLVSFYNNEISEKSEIFDDQFSVERPDGSNFTLKIRSTKLEDSAMYFCASRTGAGEQYFGPGTRLTVT.

The rearrangement links TRBV7-9 to TRBJ2-7; TRBD1 is a possible D gene (5 bases). CDR3 length: 15 amino acids. V was shortened by 0 bases and J by 0 bases, with 9 bases between the two germline ends. The germline V gene has CDR1 SEHNR and CDR2 FQNEAQ (reference sequence). Here the CDR3 DNA reads TGTGCCAGCAGCTTAGCGCCAGGGATCTCCTACGAGCAGTACTTC. It yields the protein CASSLAPGISYEQYF.

The gene calls are TRBV4-1 and TRBJ2-7; a weak D match, TRBD1 (6 bases). The ends were cut back, 2 bases at V and 2 bases at J, with 13 bases in the middle. The CDR3 has 15 amino acids. The germline V gene has CDR1 MGHRA and CDR2 YSYEKL. The chain's CDR3 is CASSQFSGAAYEQYF. The CDR3 DNA is TGCGCCAGCAGCCAATTTTCAGGGGCCGCCTACGAGCAGTACTTC.